Sequencing of this T cell receptor beta chain was carried out in a study of blood T cells in healthy people across ages. Samples each yielded at least 5.5 micrograms of total RNA. A J-beta primer mix and a sample-barcoded 5' primer were used in a second PCR of roughly 6 to 12 cycles. From the 5' RACE reads, TCRdb called clonotypes with MiXCR, one entry per CDR3 protein. This sample has around 800,000 distinct CDR3 sequences; about 45% occur once, and the top ten carry 15% to 20%. The CDR3 extends over 15 amino acids. V lost 1 base, J lost 8 bases, and 6 bases stayed unmatched. CDR1 is KGHDR and CDR2 is SFDVKD in the germline V gene. Many counts were recorded for this clonotype.

This TCR was sampled from a man older than 75 in good health. Sequencing was carried out using blood. The chain has TRBV24-1 and TRBJ2-1; 8 positions match TRBD2. This CDR3 reads CATSDFSGGRHEQFF. In DNA form, the CDR3 reads TGTGCCACCAGTGATTTTTCGGGAGGGCGGCATGAGCAGTTCTTC.